Included here is one T cell receptor (beta chain) sequence, with context. Generated by immunoSEQ multiplex PCR, the TCRdb table keeps only in-frame clones and is missing some. The sample consists of about 90,000 clones, over 75% of them appearing once. CDR1 and CDR2 (germline): SGHRS, YFSETQ. Germline trimming cut 4 bases from V and 3 bases from J; bases unmatched to any gene: 6. This CDR3 has 14 amino acids. This entry belongs to a study of T cell responses to AZD1222 COVID-19 vaccine. Study information: Pooled together were second doses at about 4 or about 12 weeks.

This TCR was recovered from an adult in good health. The sample was peripheral blood, taken on day 0 of AZD1222 vaccination. The genes are TRBV5-1 and TRBJ2-5; TRBD1 matches 7 bases. The CDR3 region is CASSLGQQKETQYF. The CDR3 DNA reads TGCGCCAGCAGCCTGGGACAGCAGAAAGAGACCCAGTACTTC. Based on the CDR3 plus reference TRBV5-1 and TRBJ2-5, the full variable domain is KAGVTQTPRYLIKTRGQQVTLSCSPISGHRSVSWYQQTPGQGLQFLFEYFSETQRNKGNFPGRFSGRQFSNSRSEMNVSTLELGDSALYLCASSLGQQKETQYFGPGTRLLVL.